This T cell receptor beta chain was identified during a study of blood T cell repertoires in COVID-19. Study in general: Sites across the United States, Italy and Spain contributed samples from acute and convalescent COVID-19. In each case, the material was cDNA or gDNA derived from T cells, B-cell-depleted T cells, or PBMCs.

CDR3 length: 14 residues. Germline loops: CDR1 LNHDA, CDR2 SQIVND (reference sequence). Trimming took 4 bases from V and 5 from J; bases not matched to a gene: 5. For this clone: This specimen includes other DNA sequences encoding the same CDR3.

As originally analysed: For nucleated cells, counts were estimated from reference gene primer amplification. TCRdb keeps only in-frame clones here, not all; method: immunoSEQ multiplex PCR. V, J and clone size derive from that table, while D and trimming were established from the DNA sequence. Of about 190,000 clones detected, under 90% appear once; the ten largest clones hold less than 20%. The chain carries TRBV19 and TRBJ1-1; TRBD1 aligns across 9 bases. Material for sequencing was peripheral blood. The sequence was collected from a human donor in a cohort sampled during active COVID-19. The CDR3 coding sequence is TGTGCCAGTAGTACGGACAGGGGAAGGACTGAAGCTTTCTTT. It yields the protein CASSTDRGRTEAFF.